The clone carrying this TCR beta chain was seen a handful of times. Its antigen is still unknown. Germline values: CDR1 KGHSH, CDR2 LQKENI. V lost 4 bases, J lost 5 bases, and 11 bases stayed unmatched. The CDR3 totals 17 residues. Time point of the sample: patch test 2, 6 weeks after DPC sensitization. Documented treatment: therapeutic diphenylcyclopropenone sensitization with weekly scalp DPC. These data are taken from a study of human T cells and chemical hapten exposure. General observations from the study: TCRs above 1 in 1000 frequency did not change with DPC sensitization.

One entry per CDR3 protein results from TCRdb running MiXCR on the RACE reads. Seen here are about 26,000 distinct CDR3 sequences, 8% to 9.5% observed once, and the top ten hold roughly 7.1%. V usage is TRBV18 and J usage is TRBJ2-1; 10 bases align to TRBD1. The clonotype originates from a young man with alopecia areata. Some clones in this sample may be carry-over from other donors' samples. Source: whole blood, taken in connection with sensitization to the hapten diphenylcyclopropenone (DPC). The DNA for the CDR3 is TGTGCCAGCTCACATACCCCGGGACAGGGGATAAACAATGAGCAGTTCTTC. Its translation is CASSHTPGQGINNEQFF.